The rows below give T cell receptor beta chains drawn from one sample of a study of T cell repertoires in cytomegalovirus infection. TCRdb called the reads again in MiXCR, with one record for every CDR3 protein. The repertoire includes about 230,000 distinct CDR3 sequences, approximately 7% of them detected once, and roughly 6% sits in the top ten. The sequenced sample was PBMCs. The receptors here all came from a human donor in good health (CMV status not recorded). Some clones in this sample may be carry-over from other donors' samples. The CDR3 runs from the conserved cysteine through the conserved F or W. Each record gives: clone size, J gene, D gene, CDR3 length, V gene, CDR3 DNA, CDR3 protein. D genes are given only for firm matches. Clone size is stated in some rows and not others, as once, few, many or a class when expanded.

few,TRBJ2-7,-,13,TRBV6-2/TRBV6-3,TGTGCCAGCAATGGACAGAGCTCCTACGAGCAGTACTTC,CASNGQSSYEQYF
many,TRBJ2-5,TRBD2,16,TRBV5-6,TGTGCCAGCAGCTTCAGCGGGGGACCAATCCAAGAGACCCAGTACTTC,CASSFSGGPIQETQYF
many,TRBJ1-5,-,12,TRBV2,TGTGCCAGCAGTGATTACGGTCAGCCCCAGCATTTT,CASSDYGQPQHF
many,TRBJ2-2,TRBD1,12,TRBV28,TGTGCCAGCGCGGGACAGGACGGGGAGCTGTTTTTT,CASAGQDGELFF
many,TRBJ1-5,TRBD1,14,TRBV30,TGTGCCTGGAGTAGGGGGCCGGGGGTGCAGCCCCAGCATTTT,CAWSRGPGVQPQHF
many,TRBJ2-7,-,14,TRBV4-2,TGTGCCAGCAGCCAAGAGAGGGCTAGCTACGAGCAGTACTTC,CASSQERASYEQYF
-,TRBJ1-6,-,15,TRBV2,TGTGCCAGCAGTGAACCGGGACGGCATAATTCACCCCTCCACTTT,CASSEPGRHNSPLHF
many,TRBJ2-1,-,19,TRBV14,TGTGCCAGCAGCCAAGATCGAGCGGGCAAACCTCCGGGGTACAATGAGCAGTTCTTC,CASSQDRAGKPPGYNEQFF
many,TRBJ2-1,TRBD2,17,TRBV7-3,TGTGCCAGCAGCTTAAAAGGGACTAGCGGGGGGCAGAATGAGCAGTTCTTC,CASSLKGTSGGQNEQFF
many,TRBJ1-5,TRBD1,13,TRBV28,TGTGCCAGCAGTGACAGGGGAAATCAGCCCCAGCATTTT,CASSDRGNQPQHF
many,TRBJ1-3,TRBD1,18,TRBV7-2,TGTGCCAGCAGCACGACCAGAACCGGGACAGGGGACAAAAACACCATATATTTT,CASSTTRTGTGDKNTIYF
many,TRBJ1-5,-,14,TRBV7-2,TGTGCCAGCAGCTTAGGCGGCAGGGTATCGCCCCAGCATTTT,CASSLGGRVSPQHF
many,TRBJ1-6,TRBD1,16,TRBV7-9,TGTGCCAGCAGTCCCCGGGACAGGGGCTATAATTCACCCCTCCACTTT,CASSPRDRGYNSPLHF
many,TRBJ2-2,TRBD2,17,TRBV2,TGTGCCAGCAGATTCCCCGGGCGGGGGGGCACCACCGGGGAGCTGTTTTTT,CASRFPGRGGTTGELFF
few,TRBJ1-6,-,12,TRBV20-1,TGCAGTGCTAGGTCGGGTAATTCACCCCTCCACTTT,CSARSGNSPLHF
many,TRBJ2-1,TRBD1,17,TRBV6-2/TRBV6-3,TGTGCCAGCACCGACCCTGACAGGGGGCAACACAGGAATGAGCAGTTCTTC,CASTDPDRGQHRNEQFF
many,TRBJ2-6,TRBD2,17,TRBV6-1,TGTGCCAGCAGATCCCCCCGGACTAGCGCAATGGCCAACGTCCTGACTTTC,CASRSPRTSAMANVLTF
many,TRBJ2-5,TRBD2,14,TRBV28,TGTGCCAGCGAGATAGCGGGGGACCAAGAGACCCAGTACTTC,CASEIAGDQETQYF
-,TRBJ2-1,TRBD2,16,TRBV12-3/TRBV12-4,TGTGCCAGCAGCCCCAAAGGGAGGGCTTCCTACAATGAGCAGTTCTTC,CASSPKGRASYNEQFF
many,TRBJ1-1,-,13,TRBV7-2,TGTGCCAGCAGCCAGATGGGGAACACTGAAGCTTTCTTT,CASSQMGNTEAFF
many,TRBJ2-1,TRBD1,15,TRBV20-1,TGCAGTGCTAGAGATCGGCAGGGGGTCTACAATGAGCAGTTCTTC,CSARDRQGVYNEQFF
many,TRBJ2-7,-,13,TRBV7-2,TGTGCCAGCAGCTTAATACAACCTTACGAGCAGTACTTC,CASSLIQPYEQYF
many,TRBJ1-1,-,14,TRBV7-6,TGTGCCAGCAGCTTACCAGGTCCACGCACTGAAGCTTTCTTT,CASSLPGPRTEAFF